This entry lists 15 T cell receptor beta chains sequenced from one sample in a study of cytomegalovirus exposure and HLA in healthy donors. PCR was performed using 60 Vbeta and 13 Jbeta primers. Only in-frame clones appear in the TCRdb table, and some are missing; sequencing was by immunoSEQ multiplex PCR. The table includes about 160,000 clones, roughly 74% detected once. The sample was PBMCs. These TCRs come from a male donor in good health and CMV-seronegative.

This clone was picked up a small number of times. This chain joins TRBV19 and TRBJ2-2; 7 nucleotides align to TRBD2. The CDR3 sequence is 15 residues long. Trimming cost V 3 bases and J 7 bases; bases outside gene matches: 8. Germline V gene sequence: CDR1 LNHDA, CDR2 SQIVND (reference sequence). CDR3 bases: TGTGCCAGTAGTATTGGCGCGGGAGCAGGCGGGGAGCTGTTTTTT. Translated: CASSIGAGAGGELFF.

The chain is built from TRBV6-5 and TRBJ2-7; D is possibly TRBD1 (5 bases). The CDR3 is made up of 14 amino acids. Between the trimmed V and J ends, which lost 7 bases and 4 bases, there was a span of 17 bases. Germline CDR1 MNHEY, CDR2 SVGAGI. The CDR3 region has the DNA TGTGCCAGCACAAGGGGTACCTACCGGTACGAGCAGTACTTC. This encodes CASTRGTYRYEQYF.

This sequence joins TRBV18 and TRBJ1-1; TRBD1 is a possible D gene (5 bases). Germline CDR1 KGHSH, CDR2 LQKENI. Between the trimmed V and J ends, which lost 2 bases and 1 base, there was a span of 5 bases. This CDR3 contains 13 residues. The DNA for the CDR3 is TGTGCCAGCTCACCAAGGGGGAACACTGAAGCTTTCTTT. Protein product: CASSPRGNTEAFF.

The V gene is TRBV9, the J gene TRBJ1-2, with D possibly matching TRBD1 (5 bases). The CDR3 is 15 amino acids. The germline V and J ends were trimmed by 0 bases and 4 bases, with 13 bases remaining between them. Looked up from germline, CDR1 is SGDLS and CDR2 is YYNGEE. The CDR3 here is CASSVVDWGGYGYTF. In DNA form, the CDR3 reads TGTGCCAGCAGCGTAGTCGATTGGGGCGGCTATGGCTACACCTTC.

This clone has only a few counts. This chain links TRBV28 with TRBJ2-3; 7 positions agree with TRBD2. The germline gives CDR1 MDHEN, CDR2 SYDVKM. CDR3 length equals 13 residues. Trimming removed 5 bases from V and 5 bases from J; junction bases left unmatched: 4. The CDR3, as DNA: TGTGCCAGCAGTGTTAGCGGGCGAGATACGCAGTATTTT. This sequence encodes CASSVSGRDTQYF.

The J gene is TRBJ2-3, the V gene TRBV5-1, with a possible D match to TRBD1 (6 bases). The V end was cut by 3 bases, the J end by 2 bases, with 7 bases between. Per the germline V gene, CDR1 is SGHRS and CDR2 is YFSETQ. The CDR3 loop spans 13 amino acids. The CDR3 DNA reads as TGCGCCAGCAGCTGGACAGACACAGATACGCAGTATTTT. Protein sequence: CASSWTDTDTQYF.

The chain employs TRBV18 and TRBJ2-7; possibly TRBD1 for D (5 bases). Trimming cost V 4 bases and J 3 bases, with 13 bases left between them. Germline V gene lookup returns CDR1 KGHSH and CDR2 LQKENI. This CDR3 comprises 14 residues. The DNA for the CDR3 is TGTGCCAGCTCACATGGGGCCACTAACTACGAGCAGTACTTC. Translating gives CASSHGATNYEQYF. The whole variable domain, filled in from reference TRBV18 and TRBJ2-7, reads NAGVMQNPRHLVRRRGQEARLRCSPMKGHSHVYWYRQLPEEGLKFMVYLQKENIIDESGMPKERFSAEFPKEGPSILRIQQVVRGDSAAYFCASSHGATNYEQYFGPGTRLTVT.

This clone was seen a single time. The rearrangement joins TRBV27 to TRBJ2-5, with 10 bases aligning to TRBD2. The junction had 25 bases not matched to a gene; V was cut back by 7 bases and J by 5 bases. The germline V gene encodes CDR1 MNHEY and CDR2 SMNVEV (reference sequence). The length of the CDR3 is 20 residues. The CDR3: CASTIPTTSGLQRRGETQYF. In DNA form, the CDR3 reads TGTGCCAGCACTATCCCAACGACTAGCGGGTTACAAAGGAGGGGCGAGACCCAGTACTTC.

The gene calls are TRBV6-5 and TRBJ1-5; 9 nucleotides agree with TRBD1. The junction had 5 bases not matched to a gene; V was cut back by 5 bases and J by 3 bases. Germline CDR1 is MNHEY and CDR2 is SVGAGI. CDR3 size: 15 residues. The chain's CDR3 is CASSLGTGINQPQHF. The CDR3 DNA is TGTGCCAGCAGTCTCGGGACAGGGATCAATCAGCCCCAGCATTTT.

The chain is built from TRBV6-5 and TRBJ1-1; D possibly corresponds to TRBD1 (5 bases). Trimming stripped 0 bases from V and 3 bases from J, with 14 bases between. Germline V gene sequence: CDR1 MNHEY, CDR2 SVGAGI. The CDR3 is 16 residues long. This CDR3 is CASSYSSRAGDTEAFF. CDR3 coding DNA: TGTGCCAGCAGTTACTCGAGCAGGGCTGGGGACACTGAAGCTTTCTTT.

V gene TRBV4-1 combines with J gene TRBJ2-2, with D tentatively TRBD2 (5 bases). Germline V CDR1 and CDR2: MGHRA, YSYEKL. This CDR3 has 13 residues. V was trimmed by 7 bases and J by 7 bases, leaving 13 bases between them. CDR3 nucleotides: TGCGCCAGCACCCTTACTAGTTTCGGGGAGCTGTTTTTT. Its protein is CASTLTSFGELFF.

V usage is TRBV10-2 and J usage is TRBJ2-7; 8 bases fit TRBD2. V shed 6 bases, J shed 4 bases, and the junction held 2 bases outside the gene matches. CDR3 length: 12 amino acids. Germline CDR1 WSHSY, CDR2 SAAADI. The CDR3 region is CASRTSAYEQYF. In nucleotides, the CDR3 is TGCGCCAGCAGGACTAGCGCTTACGAGCAGTACTTC.

This clone appeared a few times. The genes are TRBV5-1 and TRBJ1-6; perhaps TRBD1 as D (5 bases). From germline, CDR1 is SGHRS and CDR2 YFSETQ. There are 15 residues in the CDR3. V was pared by 2 bases and J by 7 bases, with 13 bases between. As DNA, the CDR3 is TGCGCCAGCAGCTTACAGGCAAGTGGGAATTCACCCCTCCACTTT. Amino acid sequence: CASSLQASGNSPLHF.

The chain carries TRBV5-1 and TRBJ2-2; no reliable D call. Deletions cut 0 bases from V and 7 bases from J, with 10 bases between. CDR1 is SGHRS, CDR2 YFSETQ, per germline. The CDR3 extends over 14 amino acids. The chain's CDR3 is CASSLVNRDGELFF. CDR3 in DNA: TGCGCCAGCAGCTTGGTTAATAGAGACGGGGAGCTGTTTTTT.

The gene calls are TRBV20-1 and TRBJ2-1, with a possible D match to TRBD1 (5 bases). CDR3 length: 11 amino acids. Per the germline V gene, CDR1 is DFQATT and CDR2 is SNEGSKA (reference sequence). Trimming shortened V by 6 bases and J by 8 bases, and 11 bases separated the two germline ends. The DNA of the CDR3 is TGCAGTGCCGAGTGGGGCGATGAGCAGTTCTTC. Amino acids: CSAEWGDEQFF.